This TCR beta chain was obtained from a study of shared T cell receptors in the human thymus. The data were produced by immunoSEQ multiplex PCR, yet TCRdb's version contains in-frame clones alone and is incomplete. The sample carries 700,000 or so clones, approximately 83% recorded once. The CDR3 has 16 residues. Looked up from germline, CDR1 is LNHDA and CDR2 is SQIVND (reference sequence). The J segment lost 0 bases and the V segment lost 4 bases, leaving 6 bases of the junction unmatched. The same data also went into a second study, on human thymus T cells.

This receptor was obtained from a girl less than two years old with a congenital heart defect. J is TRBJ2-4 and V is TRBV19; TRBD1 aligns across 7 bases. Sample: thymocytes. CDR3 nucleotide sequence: TGTGCCAGTAGTACAGACAGGGATCAAGCCAAAAACATTCAGTACTTC. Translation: CASSTDRDQAKNIQYF.